These 26 T cell receptor beta chains were all obtained from the same sample, sequenced in a study of blood T cell repertoires in COVID-19. Produced via immunoSEQ multiplex PCR; TCRdb's table is partial and in-frame only. This table holds 200,000 to 250,000 clones, more than 75% found once. Material for sequencing was peripheral blood. These receptors were taken from a woman aged 60-75 years who had recovered from COVID-19.

This chain uses TRBV5-1 with TRBJ1-4, with TRBD1 matching 9 bases. The V gene's germline CDR1 is SGHRS and CDR2 YFSETQ. V trimming: 0 bases; J trimming: 6 bases; junction bases outside the gene matches: 6. CDR3 size: 16 residues. The CDR3 coding sequence is TGCGCCAGCAGCTTGGCTGAGGGGACAGGGCATGAAAAACTGTTTTTT. Its protein product is CASSLAEGTGHEKLFF.

The rearrangement links TRBV12-3 or TRBV12-4 to TRBJ2-1, with a tentative D call TRBD1 (6 bases). With 3 bases removed from V and 9 bases from J, the gap between germline ends came to 12 bases. This CDR3 has 13 residues. The CDR3 coding sequence is TGTGCCAGCAGTTTGACGGACAGAATTGAGCAGTTCTTC. It is translated as CASSLTDRIEQFF.

The chain employs TRBV21-1 and TRBJ1-2; the table's TRBD1 call for D was not verified on the DNA. TRBV21-1 is assigned pseudogene status. This CDR3 contains 16 residues. The CDR3 is CASSITGQPPFYGYTF. The DNA for the CDR3 is TGTGCCAGCAGCATCACGGGACAGCCACCTTTCTATGGCTACACCTTC.

CDR3 nucleotide sequence: TGTGCCAGCAGCCTACCGGGACAGAACACCGGGGAGCTGTTTTTT. Its protein is CASSLPGQNTGELFF. The chain employs TRBV2 and TRBJ2-2; a possible D gene is TRBD1 (6 bases). Trimming removed 6 bases from V and 1 base from J, with 12 bases in between. CDR3 length: 15 amino acids. Germline V gene sequence: CDR1 SNHLY, CDR2 FYNNEI.

A few counts support this clone. This chain connects TRBV21-1 to TRBJ2-7; TRBD1, the table's D call, was not compared with the DNA. TRBV21-1 is described as a pseudogene. The CDR3 extends over 14 amino acids. CDR3 DNA sequence: TGTGCCAGCAGCACCAGGCAGTCCTCCTACGAGCAGTACTTC. Amino acids: CASSTRQSSYEQYF.

J is TRBJ2-7 and V is TRBV7-8; perhaps TRBD2 as D (6 bases). CDR3 length: 19 residues. V was shortened by 6 bases and J by 2 bases, with 29 bases between the two germline ends. CDR1 and CDR2 from the germline V gene are SGHVS and FQNEAQ. CDR3 amino acids: CASRTTRGRSIGGTYEQYF. Here the CDR3 DNA reads TGTGCCAGCAGGACTACCCGGGGGAGGTCCATTGGGGGGACCTACGAGCAGTACTTC.

CDR3 protein: CASSPGGLNSPLHF. CDR3 in DNA: TGTGCCAGCAGCCCGGGGGGGCTGAATTCACCCCTCCACTTT. The J gene is TRBJ1-6, the V gene TRBV27; D is possibly TRBD1 (6 bases). The CDR3 loop spans 14 amino acids. Per germline, CDR1 MNHEY and CDR2 SMNVEV (reference sequence). The V end lost 6 bases, the J end lost 7 bases, and 13 bases lay between the germline ends.

The V gene is TRBV7-3, the J gene TRBJ1-6, with 7 positions matching TRBD1. CDR3 size: 13 residues. V was pared by 5 bases and J by 7 bases, with 2 bases of the junction left unmatched. Germline values: CDR1 SGHTA, CDR2 FQGTGA. The CDR3 protein is CASSRDSNSPLHF. DNA of the CDR3: TGTGCCAGCAGCCGGGACAGCAATTCACCCCTCCACTTT.

This chain uses TRBV19 with TRBJ2-5, with 8 bases aligning to TRBD1. This CDR3 comprises 16 residues. Losses at the gene ends were 4 bases for V and 5 bases for J; bases not matched to a gene: 12. The V gene's germline CDR1 is LNHDA and CDR2 SQIVND (reference sequence). CDR3 sequence: CASSNPRQGMMETQYF. The CDR3 coding sequence is TGTGCCAGTAGTAACCCTCGACAGGGGATGATGGAGACCCAGTACTTC.

The chain recombines TRBV5-1 with TRBJ1-1, with D possibly being TRBD1 (5 bases). CDR1 SGHRS and CDR2 YFSETQ come from the germline V gene. The CDR3 is 12 residues long. V was clipped by 6 bases and J by 8 bases, with 14 bases between them. The CDR3 loop reads CASTGGESEAFF. CDR3 bases: TGCGCCAGCACTGGGGGGGAGTCCGAAGCTTTCTTT.

The chain carries TRBV19 and TRBJ1-1; 12 bases fit TRBD1. The germline V gene encodes CDR1 LNHDA and CDR2 SQIVND (reference sequence). This CDR3 is built from 16 residues. V lost 10 bases to trimming and J lost 5 bases; unmatched junction nucleotides: 14. In nucleotides, the CDR3 is TGTGCCACCCACGGAAGGGACAGGGGGCCGAGAACTGAAGCTTTCTTT. It specifies CATHGRDRGPRTEAFF.

J is TRBJ1-6 and V is TRBV5-1, with 7 bases identical to TRBD1. After removal of 0 bases from V and 9 bases from J, the junction contained 9 bases not matched to a gene. The CDR3 is 16 amino acids. CDR1 is SGHRS, CDR2 YFSETQ, per germline. CDR3 bases: TGCGCCAGCAGCTTGGGGGCGGGACAGAACCGTTCACCCCTCCACTTT. Its translation is CASSLGAGQNRSPLHF.

This chain uses TRBV10-3 with TRBJ1-1; 7 bases line up with TRBD1. V shed 0 bases and J 3 bases; nucleotides not matched to a gene: 4. CDR3 length equals 15 residues. Germline V CDR1 and CDR2: ENHRY, SYGVKD. In DNA form, the CDR3 reads TGTGCCATCAGTGAGTCGGGCAGGGGGGACACTGAAGCTTTCTTT. This gives the protein CAISESGRGDTEAFF.

The chain carries TRBV4-1 and TRBJ1-2; D is undetermined. Germline V gene lookup returns CDR1 MGHRA and CDR2 YSYEKL. This CDR3 has 15 amino acids. V gave up 0 bases and J gave up 6 bases, with 14 bases separating them. Here the CDR3 reads CASSQERWSVDGYTF. In DNA form, the CDR3 reads TGCGCCAGCAGCCAAGAGCGGTGGAGTGTGGATGGCTACACCTTC.

On this clone: At one boundary the junction diverges from the germline segment, which might be a read error. The V gene is TRBV7-2, the J gene TRBJ2-1; 10 positions agree with TRBD2. Germline lookup yields CDR1 SGHTA and CDR2 FQGNSA. The CDR3 runs 14 residues. The CDR3 DNA follows: TGTGCCAGCAGCTTAAGCGGGGGGGCGGTTGATCTTCTCTTC. Amino acid sequence: CASSLSGGAVDLLF.

The rearrangement links TRBV10-3 to TRBJ2-5, with TRBD2 matching 12 bases. This CDR3 region has 17 residues. Trimming removed 6 bases from V and 4 bases from J; junction bases left unmatched: 12. CDR1 and CDR2 (germline): ENHRY, SYGVKD. The CDR3 DNA reads TGTGCCATCAGCCCAACTCCTAGCGGGGGGGGCGGAGAGACCCAGTACTTC. Translating it yields CAISPTPSGGGGETQYF.

The chain links TRBV5-4 to TRBJ2-2; TRBD1 aligns across 10 bases. The length of the CDR3 is 15 residues. With 0 bases clipped from V and 5 bases from J, the junction kept 1 base outside the gene matches. Germline V gives CDR1 SGHNT, CDR2 YYREEE (reference sequence). This CDR3 is CASSLAGQGTGELFF. Here the CDR3 DNA reads TGTGCCAGCAGCTTGGCGGGACAGGGGACCGGGGAGCTGTTTTTT.

V and J are TRBV4-3 and TRBJ1-4; no clear D gene. Germline CDR1 LGHNA, CDR2 YSLEER. V dropped 0 bases and J dropped 8 bases, with 16 bases sitting between them. The CDR3 has 16 residues. In DNA form, the CDR3 reads TGCGCCAGCAGCCAAGATATAGGCGGTACTTCAGAAAAACTGTTTTTT. It is translated as CASSQDIGGTSEKLFF.

The V call is TRBV6-2 or TRBV6-3, the J call TRBJ1-2, with a weak D call TRBD1 (6 bases). The CDR3 totals 13 residues. V was pared by 6 bases and J by 8 bases, with 16 bases between. Per germline, CDR1 MNHEY and CDR2 SVGEGT. This CDR3 reads CASSPTGPRGYTF. The CDR3 DNA is TGTGCCAGCAGCCCCACAGGGCCTCGGGGCTACACCTTC.

The rearrangement uses TRBV19 and TRBJ1-4, with TRBD1 as a possible D gene (6 bases). Germline CDR1 LNHDA, CDR2 SQIVND (reference sequence). The CDR3 is 15 amino acids. V lost 2 bases and J lost 5, with 12 bases in between. The CDR3 DNA sequence: TGTGCCAGTAGTATACCCGACAGGCCCAATGAAAAACTGTTTTTT. This gives the protein CASSIPDRPNEKLFF.

J is TRBJ2-2 and V is TRBV5-8; D gene unclear. V was shortened by 0 bases and J by 3 bases, with 6 bases between the two germline ends. CDR3 length equals 14 residues. Per the germline V gene, CDR1 is SGHTS and CDR2 is YDEGEE. CDR3 loop: CASSLVRDTGELFF. In nucleotides, the CDR3 is TGTGCCAGCAGCTTGGTTCGGGACACCGGGGAGCTGTTTTTT.

This sequence joins TRBV11-3 and TRBJ1-1, with TRBD1 matching over 8 bases. The length of the CDR3 is 15 residues. Germline values: CDR1 SGHNT, CDR2 YENEEA. J was trimmed by 4 bases and V by 4 bases; bases with no gene match: 8. The CDR3 is CASSSRTGGGTEAFF. The DNA of the CDR3 is TGTGCCAGCAGCTCTCGCACAGGGGGGGGCACTGAAGCTTTCTTT.

The genes are TRBV19 and TRBJ1-1, with 7 bases matching TRBD1. With 3 bases clipped from V and 7 bases from J, the junction kept 8 bases outside the gene matches. The CDR3 runs to 14 residues. Per germline, CDR1 LNHDA and CDR2 SQIVND (reference sequence). Here the CDR3 DNA reads TGTGCCAGTAGTATCGGGGGACAGAACCGTGAAGCTTTCTTT. Residues: CASSIGGQNREAFF.

The gene calls are TRBV13 and TRBJ1-4; the D gene is possibly TRBD1 (6 bases). This CDR3 region has 14 residues. Trimming took off 5 bases at V and 7 bases at J, with 14 bases between the two ends. CDR1 PRHDT and CDR2 FYEKMQ come from the germline V gene (reference sequence). The CDR3 coding sequence is TGTGCCAGCAGCCCGAGACAGGTCGGTGAAAAACTGTTTTTT. Its protein product is CASSPRQVGEKLFF.

This sequence joins TRBV7-9 and TRBJ2-3; TRBD2 matches at 12 bases. V lost 2 bases to trimming and J lost 0 bases; unmatched junction nucleotides: 3. The CDR3 is 17 residues long. CDR1 is SEHNR, CDR2 FQNEAQ, per germline (reference sequence). The DNA for the CDR3 is TGTGCCAGCAGCTTACCAACTAGCGGGGGGAGCACAGATACGCAGTATTTT. Translation: CASSLPTSGGSTDTQYF.

CDR3 DNA sequence: TGTGCCACCAGTGATGCCGGACAGGGTAATGGCTATGGCTACACCTTC. Amino acid sequence: CATSDAGQGNGYGYTF. This chain joins TRBV24-1 and TRBJ1-2, with 8 bases identical to TRBD1. Germline CDR1 and CDR2: KGHDR and SFDVKD. This CDR3 contains 16 residues. The V segment lost 3 bases and the J segment 4 bases; nucleotides outside the gene matches: 9.